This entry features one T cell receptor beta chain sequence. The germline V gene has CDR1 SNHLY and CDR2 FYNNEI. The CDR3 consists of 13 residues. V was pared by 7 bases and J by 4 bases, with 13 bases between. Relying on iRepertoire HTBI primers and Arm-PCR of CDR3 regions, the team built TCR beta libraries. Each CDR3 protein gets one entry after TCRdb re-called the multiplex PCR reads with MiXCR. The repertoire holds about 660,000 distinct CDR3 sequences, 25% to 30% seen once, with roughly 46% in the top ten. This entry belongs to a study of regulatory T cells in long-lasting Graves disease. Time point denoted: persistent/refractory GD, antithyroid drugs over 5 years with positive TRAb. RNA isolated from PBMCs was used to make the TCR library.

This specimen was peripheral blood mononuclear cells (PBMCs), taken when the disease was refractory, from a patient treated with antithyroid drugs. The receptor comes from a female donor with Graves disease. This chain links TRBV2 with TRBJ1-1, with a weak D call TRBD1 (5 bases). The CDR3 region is CASTGEMSTEAFF. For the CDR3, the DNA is TGTGCCAGCACGGGGGAGATGAGCACTGAAGCTTTCTTT. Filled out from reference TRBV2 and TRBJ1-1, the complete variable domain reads EPEVTQTPSHQVTQMGQEVILRCVPISNHLYFYWYRQILGQKVEFLVSFYNNEISEKSEIFDDQFSVERPDGSNFTLKIRSTKLEDSAMYFCASTGEMSTEAFFGQGTRLTVV.